This T cell receptor (beta chain) was recovered during a study of multiple sclerosis patients with progressive multifocal leukoencephalopathy. Each PCR contained spiked synthetic TR CDR3 controls spanning every V-J pairing. Only in-frame clones appear in the TCRdb table, and some are missing; sequencing was by immunoSEQ multiplex PCR. Found here are fewer than 35,000 clones, around 89% of them singletons; the top ten hold approximately 1.5%. The time point: before natalizumab initiation. The receptor was derived from a human donor with multiple sclerosis. Source material: PBMCs.

The CDR3 reads CASSTISGRAAGEQYF. The CDR3 bases are TGTGCCAGTAGTACGATTAGCGGGAGGGCCGCGGGAGAGCAGTACTTC. V usage is TRBV19 and J usage is TRBJ2-7; 11 nucleotides agree with TRBD2. CDR1 and CDR2 from the germline V gene are LNHDA and SQIVND (reference sequence). With 4 bases clipped from V and 7 bases from J, the junction kept 12 bases outside the gene matches. The CDR3 runs 16 residues.